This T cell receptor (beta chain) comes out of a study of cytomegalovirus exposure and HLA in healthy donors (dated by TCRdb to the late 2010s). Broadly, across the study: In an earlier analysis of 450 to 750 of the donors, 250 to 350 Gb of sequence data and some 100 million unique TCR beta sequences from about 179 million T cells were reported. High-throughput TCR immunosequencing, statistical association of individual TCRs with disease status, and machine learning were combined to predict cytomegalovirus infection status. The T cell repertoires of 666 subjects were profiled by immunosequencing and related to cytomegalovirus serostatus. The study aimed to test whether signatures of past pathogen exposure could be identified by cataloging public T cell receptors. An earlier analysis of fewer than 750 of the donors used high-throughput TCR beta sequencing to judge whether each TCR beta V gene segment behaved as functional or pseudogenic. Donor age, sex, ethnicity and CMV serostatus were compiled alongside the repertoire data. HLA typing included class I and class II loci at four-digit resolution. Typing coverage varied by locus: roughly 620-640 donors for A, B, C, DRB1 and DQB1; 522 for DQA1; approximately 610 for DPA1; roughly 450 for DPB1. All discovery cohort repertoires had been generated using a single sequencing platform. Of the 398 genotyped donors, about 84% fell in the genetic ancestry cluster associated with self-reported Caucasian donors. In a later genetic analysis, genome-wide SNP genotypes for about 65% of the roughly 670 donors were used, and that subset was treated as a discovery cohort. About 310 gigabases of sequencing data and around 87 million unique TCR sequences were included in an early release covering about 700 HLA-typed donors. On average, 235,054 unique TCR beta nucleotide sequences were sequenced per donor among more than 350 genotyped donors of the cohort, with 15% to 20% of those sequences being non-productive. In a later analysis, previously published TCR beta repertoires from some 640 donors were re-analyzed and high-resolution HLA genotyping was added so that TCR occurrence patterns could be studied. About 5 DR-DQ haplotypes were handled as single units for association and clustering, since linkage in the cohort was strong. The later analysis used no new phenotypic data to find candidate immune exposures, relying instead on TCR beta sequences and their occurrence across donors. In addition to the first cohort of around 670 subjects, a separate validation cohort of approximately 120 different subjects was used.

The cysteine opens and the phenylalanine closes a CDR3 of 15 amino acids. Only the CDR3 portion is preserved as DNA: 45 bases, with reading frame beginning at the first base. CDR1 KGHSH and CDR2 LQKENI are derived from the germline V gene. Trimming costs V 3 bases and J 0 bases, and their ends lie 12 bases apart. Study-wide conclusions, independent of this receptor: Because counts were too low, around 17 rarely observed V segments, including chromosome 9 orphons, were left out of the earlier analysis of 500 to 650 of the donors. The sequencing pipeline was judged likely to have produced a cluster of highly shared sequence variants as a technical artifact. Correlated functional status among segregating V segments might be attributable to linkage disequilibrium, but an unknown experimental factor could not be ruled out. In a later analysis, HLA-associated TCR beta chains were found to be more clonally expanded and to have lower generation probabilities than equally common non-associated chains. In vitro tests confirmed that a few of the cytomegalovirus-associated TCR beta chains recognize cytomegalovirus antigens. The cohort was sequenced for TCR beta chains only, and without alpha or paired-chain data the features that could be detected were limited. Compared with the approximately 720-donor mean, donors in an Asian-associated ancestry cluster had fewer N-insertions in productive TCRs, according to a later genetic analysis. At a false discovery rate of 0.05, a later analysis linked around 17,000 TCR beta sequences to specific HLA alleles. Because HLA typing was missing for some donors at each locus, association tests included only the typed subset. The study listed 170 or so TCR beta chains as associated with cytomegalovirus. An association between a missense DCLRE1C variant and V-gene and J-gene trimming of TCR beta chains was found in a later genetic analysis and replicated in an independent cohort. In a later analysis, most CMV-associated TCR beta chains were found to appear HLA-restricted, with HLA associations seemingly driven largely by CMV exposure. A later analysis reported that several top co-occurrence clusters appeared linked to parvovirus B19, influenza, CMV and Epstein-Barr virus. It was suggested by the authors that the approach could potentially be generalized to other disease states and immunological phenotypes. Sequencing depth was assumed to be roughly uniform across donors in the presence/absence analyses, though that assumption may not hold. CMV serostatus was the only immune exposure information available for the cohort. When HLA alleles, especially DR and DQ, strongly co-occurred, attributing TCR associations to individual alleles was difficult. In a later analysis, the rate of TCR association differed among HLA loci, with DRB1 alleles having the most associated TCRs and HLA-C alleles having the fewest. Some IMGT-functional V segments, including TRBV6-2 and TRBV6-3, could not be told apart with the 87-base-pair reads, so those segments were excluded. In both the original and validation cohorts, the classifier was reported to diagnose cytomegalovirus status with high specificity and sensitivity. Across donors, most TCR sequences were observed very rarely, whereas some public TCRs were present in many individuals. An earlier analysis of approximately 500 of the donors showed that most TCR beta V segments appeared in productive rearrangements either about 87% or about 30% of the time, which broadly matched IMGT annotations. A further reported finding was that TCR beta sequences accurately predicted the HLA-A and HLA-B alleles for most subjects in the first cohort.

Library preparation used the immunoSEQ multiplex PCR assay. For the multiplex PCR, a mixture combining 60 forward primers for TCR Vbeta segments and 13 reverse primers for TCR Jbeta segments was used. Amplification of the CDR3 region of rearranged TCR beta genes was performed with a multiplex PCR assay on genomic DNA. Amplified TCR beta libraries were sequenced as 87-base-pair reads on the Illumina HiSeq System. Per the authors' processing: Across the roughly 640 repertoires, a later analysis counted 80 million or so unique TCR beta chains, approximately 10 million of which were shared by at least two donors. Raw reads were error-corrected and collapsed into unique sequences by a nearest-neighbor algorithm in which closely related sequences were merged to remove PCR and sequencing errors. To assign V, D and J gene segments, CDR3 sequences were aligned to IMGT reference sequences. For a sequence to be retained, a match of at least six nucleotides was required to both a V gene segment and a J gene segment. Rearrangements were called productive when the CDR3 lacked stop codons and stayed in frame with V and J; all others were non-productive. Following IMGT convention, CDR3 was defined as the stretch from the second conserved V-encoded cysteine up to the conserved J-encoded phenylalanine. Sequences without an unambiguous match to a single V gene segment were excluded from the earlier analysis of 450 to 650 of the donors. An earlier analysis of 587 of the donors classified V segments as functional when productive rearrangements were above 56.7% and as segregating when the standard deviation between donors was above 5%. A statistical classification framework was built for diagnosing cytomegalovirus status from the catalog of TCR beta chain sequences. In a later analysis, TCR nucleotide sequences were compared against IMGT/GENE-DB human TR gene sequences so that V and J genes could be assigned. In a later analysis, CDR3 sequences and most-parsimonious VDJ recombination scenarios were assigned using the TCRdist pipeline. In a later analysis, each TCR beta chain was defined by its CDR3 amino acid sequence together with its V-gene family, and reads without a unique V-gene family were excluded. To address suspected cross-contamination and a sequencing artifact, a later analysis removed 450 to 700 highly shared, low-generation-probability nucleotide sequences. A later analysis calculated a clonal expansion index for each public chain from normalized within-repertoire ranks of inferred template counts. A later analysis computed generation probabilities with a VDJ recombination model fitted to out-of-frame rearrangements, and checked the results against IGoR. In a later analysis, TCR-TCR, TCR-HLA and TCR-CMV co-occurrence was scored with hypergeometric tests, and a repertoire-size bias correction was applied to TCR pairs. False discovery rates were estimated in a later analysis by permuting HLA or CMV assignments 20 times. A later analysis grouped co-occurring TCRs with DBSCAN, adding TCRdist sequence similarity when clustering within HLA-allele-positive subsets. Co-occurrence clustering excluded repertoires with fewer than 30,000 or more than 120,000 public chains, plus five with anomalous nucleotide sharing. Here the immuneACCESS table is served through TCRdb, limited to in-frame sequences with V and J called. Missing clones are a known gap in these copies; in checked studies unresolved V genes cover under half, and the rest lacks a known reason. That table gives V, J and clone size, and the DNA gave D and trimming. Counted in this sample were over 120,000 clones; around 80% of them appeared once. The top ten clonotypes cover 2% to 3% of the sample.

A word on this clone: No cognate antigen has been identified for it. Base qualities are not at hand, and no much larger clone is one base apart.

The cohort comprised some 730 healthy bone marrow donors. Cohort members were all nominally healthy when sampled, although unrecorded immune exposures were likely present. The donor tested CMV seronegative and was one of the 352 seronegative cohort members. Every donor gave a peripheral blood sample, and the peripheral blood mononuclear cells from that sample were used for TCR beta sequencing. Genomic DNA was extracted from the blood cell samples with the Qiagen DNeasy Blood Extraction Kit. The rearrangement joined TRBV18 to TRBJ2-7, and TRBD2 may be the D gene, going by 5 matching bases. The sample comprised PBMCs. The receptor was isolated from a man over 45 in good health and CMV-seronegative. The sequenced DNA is TGTGCCAGCTCACCGTGGCTAGCAAACTCCTACGAGCAGTACTTC. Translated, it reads CASSPWLANSYEQYF.